Each of the 30 T cell receptor beta chains below was sequenced from the same sample in a study of T cell responses to AZD1222 COVID-19 vaccine. Here immunoSEQ multiplex PCR was the method, and the copy in TCRdb shows in-frame clones only, minus some. Seen here are around 100,000 clones, around nine tenths observed once, and the top ten hold 3.3%. The material was peripheral blood, obtained 28 days after the second dose of the MenACWY control vaccine. The source is an adult who received the MenACWY meningococcal vaccine as a control.

The chain has TRBV10-3 and TRBJ2-7; D is possibly TRBD1 (7 bases). The CDR3 runs 15 residues. The ends were cut back, 10 bases at V and 4 bases at J, with 23 bases in the middle. Germline V CDR1 and CDR2: ENHRY, SYGVKD. This CDR3 is CATNPALQGGYEQYF. CDR3 sequence (DNA): TGTGCCACAAACCCCGCCCTCCAGGGGGGTTACGAGCAGTACTTC.

In this sample, this clone turned up once. The gene calls are TRBV19 and TRBJ2-2; D could derive from TRBD1 or TRBD2 (5 bases each). The CDR3 length is 14 residues. With 9 bases removed from V and 5 bases from J, the gap between germline ends came to 16 bases. Germline lookup yields CDR1 LNHDA and CDR2 SQIVND (reference sequence). The CDR3 bases are TGTGCCAGCAGACAGATGGGGGAGACCGGGGAGCTGTTTTTT. It encodes CASRQMGETGELFF. The variable domain in full, completed from reference TRBV19 and TRBJ2-2, reads DGGITQSPKYLFRKEGQNVTLSCEQNLNHDAMYWYRQDPGQGLRLIYYSQIVNDFQKGDIAEGYSVSREKKESFPLTVTSAQKNPTAFYLCASRQMGETGELFFGEGSRLTVL.

The chain uses TRBV11-2 and TRBJ1-1, with D possibly TRBD1 on 6 matching bases. The germline V and J ends were trimmed by 2 bases and 5 bases, with 24 bases remaining between them. The V gene's germline CDR1 is SGHAT and CDR2 FQNNGV. The CDR3 spans 18 residues. The CDR3 region is CASSLRDLAPRGGTEAFF. The DNA for the CDR3 is TGTGCCAGCAGCTTACGAGACCTGGCACCGCGAGGGGGGACTGAAGCTTTCTTT. The whole variable domain, remainder taken from reference TRBV11-2 and TRBJ1-1, is EAGVAQSPRYKIIEKRQSVAFWCNPISGHATLYWYQQILGQGPKLLIQFQNNGVVDDSQLPKDRFSAERLKGVDSTLKIQPAKLEDSAVYLCASSLRDLAPRGGTEAFFGQGTRLTVV.

The chain has TRBV7-2 and TRBJ1-5; 9 nucleotides match TRBD1. The V gene end was trimmed by 5 bases and the J gene end by 6 bases; junction bases not matched to a gene: 11. CDR3 length equals 16 residues. CDR1 and CDR2 (germline): SGHTA, FQGNSA. The CDR3 reads CASSLYTGQGGQPQHF. DNA of the CDR3: TGTGCCAGCAGCCTCTATACGGGACAGGGCGGTCAGCCCCAGCATTTT.

This chain connects TRBV6-5 to TRBJ2-5; 8 bases fit TRBD2. This CDR3 has 15 residues. Looked up from germline, CDR1 is MNHEY and CDR2 is SVGAGI. J gave up 1 base and V 4 bases, and 5 bases lay outside the gene matches. The CDR3 sequence is CASSLGGGPQETQYF. As DNA, the CDR3 is TGTGCCAGCAGTTTGGGCGGGGGGCCCCAAGAGACCCAGTACTTC.

This clone appeared a single time. The chain recombines TRBV7-2 with TRBJ1-6, with D possibly being TRBD1 (6 bases). Trimming stripped 0 bases from V and 8 bases from J, with 11 bases between. Germline V gene data show CDR1 as SGHTA and CDR2 as FQGNSA. CDR3 length: 15 residues. The DNA of the CDR3 is TGTGCCAGCAGCTTAGCGCGAAGGGGGGATTCACCCCTCCACTTT. Its translation: CASSLARRGDSPLHF.

The chain combines TRBV9 with TRBJ2-3; 8 nucleotides match TRBD2. The ends lost 0 bases at V and 2 bases at J; junction bases unmatched: 5. This CDR3 is built from 16 residues. Germline-derived CDR1 and CDR2 are SGDLS and YYNGEE. CDR3 nucleotide sequence: TGTGCCAGCAGCGTAGAAGCGGGGGACTACACAGATACGCAGTATTTT. It codes for CASSVEAGDYTDTQYF. The full variable domain, with the rest looked up from reference TRBV9 and TRBJ2-3, is DSGVTQTPKHLITATGQRVTLRCSPRSGDLSVYWYQQSLDQGLQFLIQYYNGEERAKGNILERFSAQQFPDLHSELNLSSLELGDSALYFCASSVEAGDYTDTQYFGPGTRLTVL.

The chain carries TRBV18 and TRBJ2-2, with TRBD2 matching over 11 bases. Germline trimming cut 2 bases from V and 5 bases from J; bases unmatched to any gene: 4. The CDR3 has 16 amino acids. Looked up from germline, CDR1 is KGHSH and CDR2 is LQKENI. Here the CDR3 DNA reads TGTGCCAGCTCACCAGTACTAGCGGGGGAAACCGGGGAGCTGTTTTTT. This translates into CASSPVLAGETGELFF.

This chain links TRBV18 with TRBJ2-1; a possible D gene is TRBD2 (6 bases). Trimming took off 0 bases at V and 10 bases at J, with 13 bases between the two ends. Germline values: CDR1 KGHSH, CDR2 LQKENI. The CDR3 length is 14 residues. CDR3 loop: CASSPPSRREEQFF. The CDR3, as DNA: TGTGCCAGCTCACCACCGAGTAGGCGGGAAGAGCAGTTCTTC.

The CDR3 DNA follows: TGTGCCAGCTCACCGGGGGCGGCAGATACGCAGTATTTT. This encodes CASSPGAADTQYF. This chain joins TRBV18 and TRBJ2-3; possibly TRBD1 for D (6 bases). Germline CDR1 is KGHSH and CDR2 is LQKENI. V lost 3 bases and J 4 bases, leaving 8 bases between the germline ends. The CDR3 contains 13 residues.

The V and J genes are TRBV7-9 and TRBJ2-2, with TRBD2 identical over 8 bases. The CDR3 extends over 19 amino acids. Germline trimming cut 6 bases from V and 6 bases from J; bases unmatched to any gene: 21. Germline assignment: CDR1 SEHNR and CDR2 FQNEAQ (reference sequence). The CDR3, as DNA: TGTGCCAGCAGTCACCCGAGGGATAAGGCGGGGGGTACTGCCGGGGAGCTGTTTTTT. This translates into CASSHPRDKAGGTAGELFF.

The J gene is TRBJ2-7, the V gene TRBV19; TRBD1 agrees at 9 bases. Germline CDR1 LNHDA, CDR2 SQIVND (reference sequence). The CDR3 covers 13 residues. The V and J ends lost 4 bases and 5 bases, in that order; junction bases with no gene match: 3. CDR3 DNA sequence: TGTGCCAGTAGTACCGGACAGGGGAACGAGCAGTACTTC. Amino acid sequence: CASSTGQGNEQYF.

The CDR3 DNA is TGTGCCAGGAAAGACAGGTACTACGAGCAGTACTTC. It encodes CARKDRYYEQYF. The J gene is TRBJ2-7, the V gene TRBV24-1, with D possibly matching TRBD1 (6 bases). The germline V gene encodes CDR1 KGHDR and CDR2 SFDVKD. CDR3 length equals 12 residues. Trimming removed 11 bases from V and 3 bases from J, with 13 bases in between.

V usage is TRBV5-1 and J usage is TRBJ2-5; 7 bases match TRBD1. The CDR3 contains 15 residues. In germline, CDR1 is SGHRS, CDR2 YFSETQ. V lost 4 bases, J lost 2 bases, and 8 bases stayed unmatched. CDR3 in DNA: TGCGCCAGCAGCAGAGTAGGACAGGATCAAGAGACCCAGTACTTC. It translates to CASSRVGQDQETQYF.

CDR3 loop: CASSVRAGGPDTQYF. In DNA, the CDR3 is TGTGCCAGCAGCGTCCGAGCGGGGGGCCCAGATACGCAGTATTTT. The chain employs TRBV9 and TRBJ2-3; 9 nucleotides agree with TRBD2. Per the germline V gene, CDR1 is SGDLS and CDR2 is YYNGEE. The trim removed 2 bases at V and 4 bases at J, leaving 5 bases unmatched. This CDR3 has 15 amino acids.

V and J are TRBV7-9 and TRBJ2-5; TRBD1 or TRBD2 may be the D gene (6 bases each). The germline V gene encodes CDR1 SEHNR and CDR2 FQNEAQ (reference sequence). V gave up 0 bases and J gave up 3 bases, with 11 bases separating them. This CDR3 has 15 residues. CDR3 region: CASSLATGGKETQYF. The CDR3, as DNA: TGTGCCAGCAGCTTAGCAACCGGGGGCAAAGAGACCCAGTACTTC.

This clone appeared once. The CDR3 nucleotides read TGCGCCAGCTCTGTAGGGGGACAGCCTAATGAAAAACTGTTTTTT. Its translation is CASSVGGQPNEKLFF. V usage is TRBV10-2 and J usage is TRBJ1-4; 7 nucleotides align to TRBD1. The germline CDR1 and CDR2 sequences are WSHSY and SAAADI. The CDR3 runs 15 residues. V shed 8 bases and J 3 bases; nucleotides not matched to a gene: 9.

This clone was recorded a few times. The chain uses TRBV28 and TRBJ2-7; 10 bases fit TRBD2. Germline-derived CDR1 and CDR2 are MDHEN and SYDVKM. The V segment lost 6 bases and the J segment 4 bases; nucleotides outside the gene matches: 9. The CDR3 is made up of 15 amino acids. The CDR3 protein is CASRRAGGTYYEQYF. The CDR3 DNA sequence: TGTGCCAGCAGACGAGCGGGAGGGACTTATTACGAGCAGTACTTC.

The gene calls are TRBV4-2 and TRBJ2-1, with 7 positions matching TRBD2. This CDR3 is 15 amino acids long. Trimming at V came to 4 bases and at J to 3 bases, leaving 6 bases not matched to a gene. Germline V CDR1 and CDR2: LGHNA, YNFKEQ. The CDR3 region is CASSPTASGYNEQFF. Written as DNA, the CDR3 is TGTGCCAGCAGCCCGACGGCTAGCGGCTACAATGAGCAGTTCTTC.

This rearrangement joins TRBV7-2 to TRBJ2-1, with D uncertain. Germline V gene sequence: CDR1 SGHTA, CDR2 FQGNSA. The CDR3 contains 13 residues. The V end lost 3 bases, the J end lost 8 bases, and 11 bases lay between the germline ends. This chain's CDR3 is CASSFTGLHEQFF. CDR3 coding DNA: TGTGCCAGCAGCTTCACCGGGCTCCATGAGCAGTTCTTC. Looking up the rest from reference TRBV7-2 and TRBJ2-1 gives the full variable domain: GAGVSQSPSNKVTEKGKDVELRCDPISGHTALYWYRQSLGQGLEFLIYFQGNSAPDKSGLPSDRFSAERTGGSVSTLTIQRTQQEDSAVYLCASSFTGLHEQFFGPGTRLTVL.

V is TRBV5-1 and J is TRBJ2-3; 7 nucleotides match TRBD1. The germline V gene has CDR1 SGHRS and CDR2 YFSETQ. There are 16 residues in the CDR3. V was pared by 1 base and J by 3 bases, with 8 bases of the junction left unmatched. In DNA form, the CDR3 reads TGCGCCAGCAGCTTGACAGGGGACGGAGTGACAGATACGCAGTATTTT. Residues: CASSLTGDGVTDTQYF.

This chain connects TRBV9 to TRBJ1-1; D ambiguous. Germline values: CDR1 SGDLS, CDR2 YYNGEE. The CDR3 has 13 amino acids. Between the trimmed V and J ends, which lost 3 bases and 1 base, there was a span of 7 bases. The CDR3 sequence: CASSAAGNTEAFF. The CDR3 region has the DNA TGTGCCAGCAGCGCCGCAGGGAACACTGAAGCTTTCTTT.

V is TRBV9 and J is TRBJ2-1; the match to TRBD1 covers 8 bases. The trim removed 2 bases at V and 8 bases at J, leaving 6 bases unmatched. The CDR3 loop spans 14 amino acids. CDR1 SGDLS and CDR2 YYNGEE come from the germline V gene. The CDR3 loop is CASSVGTGGDEQFF. The CDR3 region has the DNA TGTGCCAGCAGCGTCGGGACAGGAGGGGATGAGCAGTTCTTC.

V usage is TRBV5-1 and J usage is TRBJ1-2, with 10 bases that match TRBD1. The length of the CDR3 is 14 residues. V lost 4 bases and J lost 2; bases outside the gene matches: 2. The germline gives CDR1 SGHRS, CDR2 YFSETQ. The CDR3 reads CASSMTGGNYGYTF. The CDR3 nucleotides are TGCGCCAGCAGCATGACAGGGGGCAACTATGGCTACACCTTC.

V and J are TRBV6-2 or TRBV6-3 and TRBJ2-7, with a weak D call TRBD2 (6 bases). Between the trimmed V and J ends, which lost 5 bases and 0 bases, there was a span of 14 bases. CDR1 and CDR2 from the germline V gene are MNHEY and SVGEGT. This CDR3 has 15 amino acids. CDR3 residues: CASSRSGLNSYEQYF. The CDR3 DNA follows: TGTGCCAGCAGTCGGAGCGGGCTCAACTCCTACGAGCAGTACTTC.

The J gene is TRBJ1-2, the V gene TRBV18, with D possibly matching TRBD1 (5 bases). CDR1 KGHSH and CDR2 LQKENI come from the germline V gene. The CDR3 spans 16 residues. V lost 0 bases to trimming and J lost 5 bases, with 16 bases between them. CDR3 bases: TGTGCCAGCTCACCACCGGTTACAGGACGTCGGTATGGCTACACCTTC. It translates to CASSPPVTGRRYGYTF.

V is TRBV14 and J is TRBJ2-7, with D maybe TRBD1 (6 bases). The CDR3 length is 17 residues. CDR1 is SGHDN and CDR2 is FVKESK in the germline V gene. V lost 0 bases, J lost 5 bases, and 20 bases lay in between. In DNA, the CDR3 is TGTGCCAGCAGCCAAGAAAGGGGGTGGGACACCCCCAACGAGCAGTACTTC. Its translation is CASSQERGWDTPNEQYF.

This clone was seen only a few times. The V gene is TRBV5-1, the J gene TRBJ2-2; D unresolved. Germline V gives CDR1 SGHRS, CDR2 YFSETQ. Trimming took off 1 base at V and 3 bases at J, with 7 bases between the two ends. The length of the CDR3 is 14 residues. DNA of the CDR3: TGCGCCAGCAGCTTGCCGGAGTACACCGGGGAGCTGTTTTTT. This codes for CASSLPEYTGELFF.

The chain couples TRBV4-1 to TRBJ1-3, with 8 bases lining up with TRBD1. The CDR3 totals 15 residues. Looked up from germline, CDR1 is MGHRA and CDR2 is YSYEKL. V shed 3 bases, J shed 2 bases, and the junction held 3 bases outside the gene matches. CDR3 amino acids: CASSHQDRAGNTIYF. The CDR3 nucleotides read TGCGCCAGCAGCCACCAGGACAGGGCTGGAAACACCATATATTTT.

This chain joins TRBV18 and TRBJ1-2; a possible D gene is TRBD1 (6 bases). This CDR3 has 14 amino acids. V lost 2 bases and J lost 5, with 12 bases in between. CDR1 and CDR2 from the germline V gene are KGHSH and LQKENI. The CDR3 sequence is CASSPKAGVYGYTF. The DNA of the CDR3 is TGTGCCAGCTCACCAAAGGCAGGGGTTTATGGCTACACCTTC.